The clone carrying this T cell receptor beta chain was seen at least ten times. Its antigen remains unidentified. The sample belongs to a study of human T cells and chemical hapten exposure. Study information: In the sensitization step, 2% DPC was placed on around 2 cm by around 2 cm of upper inner arm skin.

Time point of the sample: patch test 2, 6 weeks after DPC sensitization. Treatment noted: therapeutic diphenylcyclopropenone sensitization with weekly scalp DPC. Total RNA extraction was carried out from unfractionated whole blood. One entry per CDR3 protein, called by TCRdb with MiXCR from the RACE reads. The repertoire consists of hundreds of thousands of distinct CDR3 sequences, with over 6% occurring once and the leading ten covering less than 6.5%. The CDR3 is 16 residues long. CDR1 and CDR2 from the germline V gene are MNHEY and SMNVEV (reference sequence). Trimming at V came to 1 base and at J to 5 bases, leaving 11 bases not matched to a gene. Study-wide results and caveats: The count of PT1 expanded TCRs correlated positively with patch test score. With DPC sensitization, TCRs exceeding 1 in 1000 frequency showed no change.

The rearrangement uses TRBV27 and TRBJ2-7; 7 bases fit TRBD2. This TCR derives from a young woman with alopecia areata. Some clones in this sample may be carry-over from other donors' samples. The sample in question was whole blood, obtained in connection with sensitization to the hapten diphenylcyclopropenone (DPC). In nucleotides, the CDR3 is TGTGCCAGCAGTTTATTAGGGCGGGGGTCCAGCGACGAGCAGTACTTC. It specifies CASSLLGRGSSDEQYF.